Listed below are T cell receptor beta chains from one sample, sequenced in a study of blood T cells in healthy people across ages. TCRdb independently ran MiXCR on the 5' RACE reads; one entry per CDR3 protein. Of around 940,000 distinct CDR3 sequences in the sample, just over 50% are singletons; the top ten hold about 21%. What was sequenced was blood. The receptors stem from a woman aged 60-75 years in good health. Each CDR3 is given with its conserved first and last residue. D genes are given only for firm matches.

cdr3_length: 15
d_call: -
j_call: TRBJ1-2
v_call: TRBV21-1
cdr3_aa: CASSKEGRGALGYTF

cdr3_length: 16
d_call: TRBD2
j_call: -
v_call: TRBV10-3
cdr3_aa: CAISALAGVSGGEQYF

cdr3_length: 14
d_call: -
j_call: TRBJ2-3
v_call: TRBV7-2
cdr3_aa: CASSLWRSTDTQYF

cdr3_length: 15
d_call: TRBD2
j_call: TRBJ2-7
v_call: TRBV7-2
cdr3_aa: CASSTSSGSHPEQYF

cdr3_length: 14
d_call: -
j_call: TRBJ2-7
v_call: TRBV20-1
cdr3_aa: CSASGARFSYEQYF

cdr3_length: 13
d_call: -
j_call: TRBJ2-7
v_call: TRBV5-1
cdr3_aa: CASTSPPGSSPYF

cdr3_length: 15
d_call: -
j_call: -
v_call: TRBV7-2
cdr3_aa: CASSLGQAGVYEQYF

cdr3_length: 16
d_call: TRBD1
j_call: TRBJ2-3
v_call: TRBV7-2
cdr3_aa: CASSLGQGFSTDTQYF

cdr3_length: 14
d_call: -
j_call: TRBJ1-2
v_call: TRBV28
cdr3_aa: CASSLPGGPYGYTF

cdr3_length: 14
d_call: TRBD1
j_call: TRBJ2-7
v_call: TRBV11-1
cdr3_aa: CASSSWTGPYEQYF

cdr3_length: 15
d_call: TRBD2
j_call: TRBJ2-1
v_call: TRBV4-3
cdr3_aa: CASRRREASLDEQFF

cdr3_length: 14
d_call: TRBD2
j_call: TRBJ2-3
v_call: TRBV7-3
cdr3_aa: CASSFSGGRNTQYF

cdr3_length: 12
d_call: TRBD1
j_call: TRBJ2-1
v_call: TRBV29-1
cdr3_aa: CSVELDRADRFF

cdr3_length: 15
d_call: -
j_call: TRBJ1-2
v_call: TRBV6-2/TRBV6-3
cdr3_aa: CASSYKSEGPYGYTF

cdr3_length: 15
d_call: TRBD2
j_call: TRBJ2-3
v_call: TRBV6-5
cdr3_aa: CASSYAAGVPDTQYF

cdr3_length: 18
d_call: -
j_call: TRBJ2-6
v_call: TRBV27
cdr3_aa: CASSLGGLGFSGANVLTF

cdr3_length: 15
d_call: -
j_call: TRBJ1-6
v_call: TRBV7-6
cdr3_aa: CASSLAGQNNSPLHF